The text below deals with one T cell receptor beta chain. What it binds is not known. The data originate from a study of cytomegalovirus exposure and HLA in healthy donors. The CDR3 sequence is 15 residues long. Germline V gives CDR1 ENHRY, CDR2 SYGVKD. The trim removed 10 bases at V and 2 bases at J, leaving 10 bases unmatched. Findings and limits, study-wide: In a later analysis, productive TCRs from donors in an Asian-associated ancestry cluster reportedly carried fewer N-insertions than the cohort mean. Reportedly, cytomegalovirus status was diagnosed with high sensitivity and specificity.

Use of 60 Vbeta and 13 Jbeta primers characterized the PCR. Generated by immunoSEQ multiplex PCR, the TCRdb table keeps only in-frame clones and is missing some. Of almost 200,000 clones listed, around 75% were seen once; the top ten hold roughly 0.4%. The chain is built from TRBV10-3 and TRBJ1-5; 8 nucleotides align to TRBD1. The receptor comes from a male donor in good health and CMV-seropositive. Source material: PBMCs. CDR3 DNA: TGTGCCACAAGGACAGGGACAACGGGCAATCAGCCCCAGCATTTT. It encodes CATRTGTTGNQPQHF.